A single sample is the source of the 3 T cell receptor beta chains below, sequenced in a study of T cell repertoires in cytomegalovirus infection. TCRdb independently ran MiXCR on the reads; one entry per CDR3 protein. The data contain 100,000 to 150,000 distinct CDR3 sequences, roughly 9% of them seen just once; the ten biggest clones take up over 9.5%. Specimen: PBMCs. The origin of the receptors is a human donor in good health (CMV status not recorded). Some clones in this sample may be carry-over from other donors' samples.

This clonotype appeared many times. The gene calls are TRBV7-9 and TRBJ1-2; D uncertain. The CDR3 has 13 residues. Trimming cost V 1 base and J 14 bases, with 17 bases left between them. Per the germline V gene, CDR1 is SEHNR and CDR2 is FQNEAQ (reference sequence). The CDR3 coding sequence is TGTGCCAGCAGCTTAGAAGGCCCAGGTGGGAGGACCTTC. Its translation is CASSLEGPGGRTF.

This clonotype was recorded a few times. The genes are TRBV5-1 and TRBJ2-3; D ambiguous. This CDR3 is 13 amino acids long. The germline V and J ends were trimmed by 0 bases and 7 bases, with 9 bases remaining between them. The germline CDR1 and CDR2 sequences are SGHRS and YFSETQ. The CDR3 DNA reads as TGCGCCAGCAGCTTGGAGGGCACCAATACGCAGTATTTT. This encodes CASSLEGTNTQYF.

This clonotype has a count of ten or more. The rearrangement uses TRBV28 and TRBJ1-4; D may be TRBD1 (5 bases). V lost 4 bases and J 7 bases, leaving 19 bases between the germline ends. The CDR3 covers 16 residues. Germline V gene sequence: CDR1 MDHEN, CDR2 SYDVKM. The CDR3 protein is CASSYREGLTGEKLFF. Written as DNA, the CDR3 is TGTGCCAGCAGTTATAGGGAGGGGCTTACAGGTGAAAAACTGTTTTTT.